Listed here are 17 T cell receptor beta chains from one sample, sequenced in a study of T-cell memory formation after mild COVID-19. TCRdb passed the 5' RACE reads through MiXCR, listing each CDR3 protein once. This sample has a few hundred thousand distinct CDR3 sequences; less than 9.5% occur once, and the top ten carry 22%. Input material: PBMCs or a T cell subset sorted from them (not recorded which). Every receptor here comes from a man aged 18 to 35 who had mild COVID-19 (a few samples of this study predate the infection). Cell type and time point are not known.

This clonotype was counted a few times. The rearrangement links TRBV7-9 to TRBJ1-2, with no clear D. V was pared by 0 bases and J by 3 bases, with 5 bases between. Germline CDR1 is SEHNR and CDR2 is FQNEAQ (reference sequence). This CDR3 comprises 13 residues. CDR3 in amino acids: CASSLASDYGYTF. DNA of the CDR3: TGTGCCAGCAGCTTAGCTTCGGACTATGGCTACACCTTC.

This clonotype was detected only a few times. The rearrangement uses TRBV3-1 and TRBJ1-1; no clear D. V shed 1 base and J shed 7 bases, with 10 bases lying between them. The CDR3 spans 13 residues. Germline V gives CDR1 LGHDT, CDR2 YNNKEL (reference sequence). Here the CDR3 reads CASSQAEEREAFF. For the CDR3, the DNA is TGTGCCAGCAGCCAAGCTGAAGAACGTGAAGCTTTCTTT.

The sample holds a few counts of this clonotype. The rearrangement links TRBV7-2 to TRBJ2-3; the D gene is possibly TRBD1 (5 bases). There are 13 residues in the CDR3. Germline values: CDR1 SGHTA, CDR2 FQGNSA. V lost 3 bases, J lost 4 bases, and 8 bases lay in between. CDR3 region: CASSFWGPDTQYF. CDR3 coding DNA: TGTGCCAGCAGCTTTTGGGGCCCAGATACGCAGTATTTT.

This clonotype has at least ten counts. The V and J genes are TRBV3-1 and TRBJ2-2; D not certain. This CDR3 is 13 amino acids long. Germline lookup yields CDR1 LGHDT and CDR2 YNNKEL (reference sequence). Trimming stripped 0 bases from V and 7 bases from J, with 6 bases between. CDR3 bases: TGTGCCAGCAGCCAAGATCGTGGCGGGGAGCTGTTTTTT. Amino acid sequence: CASSQDRGGELFF.

The DNA for the CDR3 is TGCAGTGCTAGGGGGACTAGCGGGTTTGAGCAGTTCTTC. This codes for CSARGTSGFEQFF. The rearrangement joins TRBV20-1 to TRBJ2-1; 12 nucleotides agree with TRBD2. Germline V lookup: CDR1 DFQATT, CDR2 SNEGSKA (reference sequence). Trimming cost V 3 bases and J 9 bases; bases outside gene matches: 3. The CDR3 is 13 amino acids.

In its sample, this clonotype was seen a few times. V gene TRBV12-5 combines with J gene TRBJ1-1; D is possibly TRBD1 (6 bases). The CDR3 covers 13 residues. Germline assignment: CDR1 LGHNT and CDR2 FRNRAP. V lost 7 bases and J lost 4, with 13 bases in between. The CDR3 DNA sequence: TGTGCTAGTGCCTGGGGGGGGCTCACTGAAGCTTTCTTT. The encoded protein is CASAWGGLTEAFF.

This clonotype was recorded only once. V gene TRBV4-1 combines with J gene TRBJ1-3; D unresolved. The CDR3 sequence is 16 residues long. CDR1 and CDR2 (germline): MGHRA, YSYEKL. Trimming removed 4 bases at V and 0 bases at J, with 13 bases between. DNA of the CDR3: TGCGCCAGCAGCCCGACCGTACTCCCCTCTGGAAACACCATATATTTT. Amino acids: CASSPTVLPSGNTIYF.

The J gene is TRBJ2-2, the V gene TRBV7-2; weak D call: TRBD2 (6 bases). Trimming cost V 5 bases and J 3 bases, with 13 bases left between them. The CDR3 covers 15 residues. The germline gives CDR1 SGHTA, CDR2 FQGNSA. DNA of the CDR3: TGTGCCAGCAGCCCTAGGCGGGGAGACACCGGGGAGCTGTTTTTT. It encodes CASSPRRGDTGELFF.

This chain uses TRBV9 with TRBJ2-5, with D perhaps matching TRBD2 (5 bases). Deletions cut 4 bases from V and 4 bases from J, with 17 bases between. Germline V lookup: CDR1 SGDLS, CDR2 YYNGEE. The CDR3 has 15 amino acids. Here the CDR3 DNA reads TGTGCCAGCAGCCCCCGAGGAGCGGCTGGAGAGACCCAGTACTTC. Its translation is CASSPRGAAGETQYF.

V is TRBV4-2 and J is TRBJ1-1; D may be TRBD1 (6 bases). Trimming took off 3 bases at V and 0 bases at J, with 8 bases between the two ends. The CDR3 has 14 amino acids. CDR1 LGHNA and CDR2 YNFKEQ come from the germline V gene. DNA for the CDR3: TGTGCCAGCAGCCAGGGACATATGAACACTGAAGCTTTCTTT. Translated: CASSQGHMNTEAFF.

This clonotype was found many times. J is TRBJ2-3 and V is TRBV7-2; 7 nucleotides align to TRBD2. The J segment lost 2 bases and the V segment lost 8 bases, leaving 7 bases of the junction unmatched. Germline assignment: CDR1 SGHTA and CDR2 FQGNSA. The CDR3 is made up of 14 amino acids. CDR3 residues: CASDQRGLTDTQYF. CDR3 DNA: TGTGCCAGCGACCAGCGGGGCCTCACAGATACGCAGTATTTT.

V is TRBV11-3 and J is TRBJ2-1, with TRBD1 as a possible D gene (6 bases). The germline CDR1 and CDR2 sequences are SGHNT and YENEEA. The CDR3 sequence is 18 residues long. The V and J ends lost 0 bases and 9 bases respectively, with 24 bases between them. The DNA for the CDR3 is TGTGCCAGCAGCTTAGATCAGGGTGGGACAACAAGGATTACTGAGCAGTTCTTC. The encoded protein is CASSLDQGGTTRITEQFF.

This rearrangement joins TRBV10-3 to TRBJ1-2; D is ambiguous. Between the trimmed V and J ends, which lost 2 bases and 3 bases, there was a span of 7 bases. CDR1 ENHRY and CDR2 SYGVKD come from the germline V gene. The CDR3 runs 13 residues. The CDR3 protein is CAISEKSHYGYTF. In nucleotides, the CDR3 is TGTGCCATCAGTGAGAAGTCTCACTATGGCTACACCTTC.

This chain uses TRBV29-1 with TRBJ1-2; D perhaps matches TRBD1 (5 bases). The CDR3 sequence is 12 residues long. Germline V gives CDR1 SQVTM, CDR2 ANQGSEA. The V gene lost 4 bases and the J gene lost 4 bases, with 10 bases spanning the gap. The CDR3 here is CSVVVGVYGYTF. The CDR3 region has the DNA TGCAGCGTTGTGGTAGGGGTCTATGGCTACACCTTC.

This clonotype was picked up a small number of times. The rearrangement uses TRBV5-1 and TRBJ2-1; D gene uncertain. Germline V lookup: CDR1 SGHRS, CDR2 YFSETQ. There are 14 residues in the CDR3. Between the trimmed V and J ends, which lost 0 bases and 4 bases, there was a span of 8 bases. The CDR3 reads CASSLDARYNEQFF. CDR3 nucleotides: TGCGCCAGCAGCTTGGACGCGAGATACAATGAGCAGTTCTTC.

The chain carries TRBV7-2 and TRBJ2-5; D is undetermined. The CDR3 covers 14 residues. Deletions cut 2 bases from V and 5 bases from J, with 12 bases between. The V gene's germline CDR1 is SGHTA and CDR2 FQGNSA. The CDR3 is CASSLYSLPETQYF. The DNA of the CDR3 is TGTGCCAGCAGCTTATATTCCCTCCCGGAGACCCAGTACTTC. The variable domain in full, with the rest retrieved from reference TRBV7-2 and TRBJ2-5, is GAGVSQSPSNKVTEKGKDVELRCDPISGHTALYWYRQSLGQGLEFLIYFQGNSAPDKSGLPSDRFSAERTGGSVSTLTIQRTQQEDSAVYLCASSLYSLPETQYFGPGTRLLVL.

There are a few counts of this clonotype. The chain joins TRBV20-1 to TRBJ1-6; 8 bases line up with TRBD1. The germline CDR1 and CDR2 sequences are DFQATT and SNEGSKA (reference sequence). This CDR3 contains 15 residues. The V and J ends lost 6 bases and 6 bases, in that order; junction bases with no gene match: 10. CDR3 protein: CSALQIGQGNSPLHF. The CDR3 DNA is TGCAGTGCCCTACAGATCGGACAGGGTAATTCACCCCTCCACTTT.